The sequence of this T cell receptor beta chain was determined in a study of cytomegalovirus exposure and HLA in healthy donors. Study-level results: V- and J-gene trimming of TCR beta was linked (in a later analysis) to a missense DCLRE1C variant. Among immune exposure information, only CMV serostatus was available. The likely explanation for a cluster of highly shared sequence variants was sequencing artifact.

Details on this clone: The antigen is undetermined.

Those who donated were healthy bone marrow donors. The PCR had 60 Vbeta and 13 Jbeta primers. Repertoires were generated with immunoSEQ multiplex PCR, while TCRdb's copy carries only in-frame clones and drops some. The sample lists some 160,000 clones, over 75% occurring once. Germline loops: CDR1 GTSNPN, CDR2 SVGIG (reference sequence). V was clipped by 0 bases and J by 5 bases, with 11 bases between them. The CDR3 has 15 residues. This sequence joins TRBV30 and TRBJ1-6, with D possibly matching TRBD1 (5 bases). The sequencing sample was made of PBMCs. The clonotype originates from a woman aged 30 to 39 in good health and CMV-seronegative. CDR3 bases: TGTGCCTGGAGTGTACTAACAGGAGATAATTCACCCCTCCACTTT. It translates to CAWSVLTGDNSPLHF.